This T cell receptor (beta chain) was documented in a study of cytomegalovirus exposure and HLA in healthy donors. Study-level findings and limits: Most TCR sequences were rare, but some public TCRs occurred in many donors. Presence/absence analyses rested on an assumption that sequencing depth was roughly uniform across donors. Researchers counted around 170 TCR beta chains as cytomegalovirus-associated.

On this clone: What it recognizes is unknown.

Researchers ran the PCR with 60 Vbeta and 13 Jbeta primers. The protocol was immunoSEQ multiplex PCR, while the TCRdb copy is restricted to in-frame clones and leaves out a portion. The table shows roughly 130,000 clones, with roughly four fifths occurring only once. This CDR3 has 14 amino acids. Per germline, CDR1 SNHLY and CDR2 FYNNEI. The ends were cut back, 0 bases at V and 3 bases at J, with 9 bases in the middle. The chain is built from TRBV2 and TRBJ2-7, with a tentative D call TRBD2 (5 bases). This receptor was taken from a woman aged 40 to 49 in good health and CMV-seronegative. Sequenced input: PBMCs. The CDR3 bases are TGTGCCAGCAGTGAAGCATTTGGGAGCTACGAGCAGTACTTC. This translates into CASSEAFGSYEQYF.